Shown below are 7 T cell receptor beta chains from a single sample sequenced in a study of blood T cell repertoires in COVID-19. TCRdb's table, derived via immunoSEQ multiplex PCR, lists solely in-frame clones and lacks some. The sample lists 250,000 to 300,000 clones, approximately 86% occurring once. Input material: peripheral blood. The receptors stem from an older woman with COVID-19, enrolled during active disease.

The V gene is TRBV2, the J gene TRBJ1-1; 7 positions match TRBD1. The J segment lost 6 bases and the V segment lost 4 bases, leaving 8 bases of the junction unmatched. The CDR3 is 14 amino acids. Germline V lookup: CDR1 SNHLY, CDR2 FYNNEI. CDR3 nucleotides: TGTGCCAGCAGTGGCCCTCCGACAGGGTCTGAAGCTTTCTTT. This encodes CASSGPPTGSEAFF.

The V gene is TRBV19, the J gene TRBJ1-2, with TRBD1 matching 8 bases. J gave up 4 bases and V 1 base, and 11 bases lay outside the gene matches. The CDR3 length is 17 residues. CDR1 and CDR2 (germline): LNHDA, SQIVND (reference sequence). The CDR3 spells CASSIVPGQVQTYGYTF. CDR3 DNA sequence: TGTGCCAGTAGTATAGTCCCGGGACAGGTCCAGACCTATGGCTACACCTTC.

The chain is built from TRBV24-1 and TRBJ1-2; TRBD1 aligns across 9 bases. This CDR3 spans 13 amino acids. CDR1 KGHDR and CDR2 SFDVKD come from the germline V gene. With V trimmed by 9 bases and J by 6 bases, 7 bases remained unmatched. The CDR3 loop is CATHGDRDHGYTF. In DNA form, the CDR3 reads TGTGCCACCCACGGGGACAGGGACCATGGCTACACCTTC.

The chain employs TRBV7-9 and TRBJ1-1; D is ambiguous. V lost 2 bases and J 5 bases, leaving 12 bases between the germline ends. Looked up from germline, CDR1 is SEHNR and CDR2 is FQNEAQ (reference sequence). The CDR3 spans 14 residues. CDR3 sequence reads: CASSLSTVLTEAFF. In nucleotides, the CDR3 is TGTGCCAGCAGCTTATCCACAGTCCTGACTGAAGCTTTCTTT.

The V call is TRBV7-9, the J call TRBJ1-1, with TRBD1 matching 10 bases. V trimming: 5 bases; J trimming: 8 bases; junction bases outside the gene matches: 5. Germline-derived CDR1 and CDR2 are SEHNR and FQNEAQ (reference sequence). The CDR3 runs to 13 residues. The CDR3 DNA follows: TGTGCCAGCAGCGTAGACAGGGGGCCGGAAGCTTTCTTT. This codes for CASSVDRGPEAFF. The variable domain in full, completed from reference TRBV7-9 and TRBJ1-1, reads DTGVSQNPRHKITKRGQNVTFRCDPISEHNRLYWYRQTLGQGPEFLTYFQNEAQLEKSRLLSDRFSAERPKGSFSTLEIQRTEQGDSAMYLCASSVDRGPEAFFGQGTRLTVV.

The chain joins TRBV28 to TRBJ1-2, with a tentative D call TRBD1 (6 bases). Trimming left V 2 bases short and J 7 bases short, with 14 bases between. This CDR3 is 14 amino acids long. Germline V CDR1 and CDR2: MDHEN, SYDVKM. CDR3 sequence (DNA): TGTGCCAGCAGTTTAAGAAGCGTGACAGGTGGCTACACCTTC. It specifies CASSLRSVTGGYTF.

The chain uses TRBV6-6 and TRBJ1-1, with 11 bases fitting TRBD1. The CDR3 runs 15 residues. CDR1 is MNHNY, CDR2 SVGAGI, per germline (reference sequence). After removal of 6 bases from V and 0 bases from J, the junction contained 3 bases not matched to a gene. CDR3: CASRDRGRLNTEAFF. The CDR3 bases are TGTGCCAGCAGGGACAGGGGGCGTTTGAACACTGAAGCTTTCTTT.